This TCR beta chain was sequenced during a study of control samples from healthy donors and cancer patients. Germline CDR1 is KGHSH and CDR2 is LQKENI. The CDR3 is made up of 15 amino acids. With 3 bases clipped from V and 0 bases from J, the junction kept 3 bases outside the gene matches. TCRdb's table, derived via immunoSEQ multiplex PCR, lists solely in-frame clones and lacks some. The data hold 200,000 to 250,000 clones, with about 93% observed a single time. The receptor's source is a man in his fifties or sixties in good health. The source material was blood. The J gene is TRBJ2-7, the V gene TRBV18; TRBD1 matches at 9 bases. CDR3 in amino acids: CASSPGQGLSYEQYF. The CDR3 bases are TGTGCCAGCTCACCGGGACAGGGTCTCTCCTACGAGCAGTACTTC.